This T cell receptor beta chain was retrieved from a study of T cells in Graves' hyperthyroidism and ophthalmopathy. Amplified TCR beta CDR3 regions came from RNA transcripts. The HTBI set primed first-round TCR CDR3 RT-PCR. From the multiplex PCR reads, TCRdb called clonotypes with MiXCR, one entry per CDR3 protein. Among nearly 750,000 distinct CDR3 sequences listed, 30% to 40% were seen once. Stable disease denoted Graves' hyperthyroidism without ophthalmopathy progression within 18 months. The CDR3 loop spans 15 amino acids. The V end lost 5 bases, the J end lost 1 base, and 12 bases lay between the germline ends. Germline V gene sequence: CDR1 LNHDA, CDR2 SQIVND (reference sequence). This clonotype has a count of ten or more.

The V call is TRBV19, the J call TRBJ1-5; D might be TRBD1 (6 bases). Specimen: blood. The origin of this receptor is a woman in her thirties or forties with Graves' hyperthyroidism. The CDR3 DNA reads as TGTGCCAGTAGTCCCTGGGGGGCAAGCAATCAGCCCCAGCATTTT. The encoded protein is CASSPWGASNQPQHF.